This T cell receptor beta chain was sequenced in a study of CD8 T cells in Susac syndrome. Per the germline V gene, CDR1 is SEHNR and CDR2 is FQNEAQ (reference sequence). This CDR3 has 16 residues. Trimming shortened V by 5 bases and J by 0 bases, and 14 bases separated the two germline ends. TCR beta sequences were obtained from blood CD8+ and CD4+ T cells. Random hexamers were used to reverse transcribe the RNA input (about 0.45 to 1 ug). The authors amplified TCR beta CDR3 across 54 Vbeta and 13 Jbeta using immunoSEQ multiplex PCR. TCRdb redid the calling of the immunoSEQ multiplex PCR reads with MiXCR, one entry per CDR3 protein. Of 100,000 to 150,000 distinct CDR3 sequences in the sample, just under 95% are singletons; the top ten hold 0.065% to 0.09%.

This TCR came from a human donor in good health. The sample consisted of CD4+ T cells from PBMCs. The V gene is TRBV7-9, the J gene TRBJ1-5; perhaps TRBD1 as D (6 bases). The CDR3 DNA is TGTGCCAGCAGCCCCGGACAGCAGTATAGCAATCAGCCCCAGCATTTT. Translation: CASSPGQQYSNQPQHF.